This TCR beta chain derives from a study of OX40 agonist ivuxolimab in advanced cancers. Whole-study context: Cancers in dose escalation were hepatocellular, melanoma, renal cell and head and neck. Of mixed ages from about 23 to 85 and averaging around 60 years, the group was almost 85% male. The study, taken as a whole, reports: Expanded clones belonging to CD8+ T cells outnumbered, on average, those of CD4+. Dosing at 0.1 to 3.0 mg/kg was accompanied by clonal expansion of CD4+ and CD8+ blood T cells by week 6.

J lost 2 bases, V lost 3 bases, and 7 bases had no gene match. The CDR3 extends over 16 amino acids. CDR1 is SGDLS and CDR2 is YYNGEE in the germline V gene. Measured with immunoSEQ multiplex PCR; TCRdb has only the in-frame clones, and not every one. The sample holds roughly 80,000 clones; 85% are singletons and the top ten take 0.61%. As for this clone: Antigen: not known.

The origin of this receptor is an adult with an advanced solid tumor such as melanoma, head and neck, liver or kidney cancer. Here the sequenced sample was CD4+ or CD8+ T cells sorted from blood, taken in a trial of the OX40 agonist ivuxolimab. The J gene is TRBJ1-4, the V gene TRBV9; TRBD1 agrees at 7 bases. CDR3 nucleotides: TGTGCCAGCAGCGGCGACAGGGTGGAGACTAATGAAAAACTGTTTTTT. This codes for CASSGDRVETNEKLFF.